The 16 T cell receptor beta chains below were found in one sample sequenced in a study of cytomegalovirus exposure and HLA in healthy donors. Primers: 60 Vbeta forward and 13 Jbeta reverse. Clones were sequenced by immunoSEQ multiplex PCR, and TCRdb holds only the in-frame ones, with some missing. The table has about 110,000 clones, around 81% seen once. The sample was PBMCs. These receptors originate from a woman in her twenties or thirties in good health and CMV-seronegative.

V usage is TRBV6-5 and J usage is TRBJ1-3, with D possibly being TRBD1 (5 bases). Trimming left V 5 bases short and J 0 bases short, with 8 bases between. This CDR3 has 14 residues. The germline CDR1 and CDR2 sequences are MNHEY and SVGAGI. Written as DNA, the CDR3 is TGTGCCAGCAGTCGCGGGGCCTCTGGAAACACCATATATTTT. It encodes CASSRGASGNTIYF.

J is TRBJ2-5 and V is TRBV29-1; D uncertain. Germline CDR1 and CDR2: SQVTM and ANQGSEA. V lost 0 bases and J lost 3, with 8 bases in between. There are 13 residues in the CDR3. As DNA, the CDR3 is TGCAGCGTTGAAGAAGCCCCAAAAGAGACCCAGTACTTC. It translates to CSVEEAPKETQYF.

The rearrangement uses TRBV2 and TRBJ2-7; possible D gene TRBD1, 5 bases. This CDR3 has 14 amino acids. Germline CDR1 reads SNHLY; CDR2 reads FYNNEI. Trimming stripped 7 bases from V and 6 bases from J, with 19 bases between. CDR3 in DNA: TGTGCCAGCATGTTGGCAGGGCAAGGCGGCGAGCAGTACTTC. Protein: CASMLAGQGGEQYF.

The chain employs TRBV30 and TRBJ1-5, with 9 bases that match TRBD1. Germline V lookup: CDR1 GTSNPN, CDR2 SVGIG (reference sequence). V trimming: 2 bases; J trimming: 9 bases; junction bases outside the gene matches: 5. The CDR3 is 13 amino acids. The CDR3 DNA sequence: TGTGCCTGGAGTAGGGACAGGGAGGCGCCCCAGCATTTT. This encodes CAWSRDREAPQHF.

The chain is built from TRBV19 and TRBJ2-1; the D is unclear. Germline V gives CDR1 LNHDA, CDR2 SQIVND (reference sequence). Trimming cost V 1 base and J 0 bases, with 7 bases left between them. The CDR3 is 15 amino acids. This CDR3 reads CASSIVLSSYNEQFF. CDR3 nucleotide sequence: TGTGCCAGTAGTATAGTTCTGAGCTCCTACAATGAGCAGTTCTTC.

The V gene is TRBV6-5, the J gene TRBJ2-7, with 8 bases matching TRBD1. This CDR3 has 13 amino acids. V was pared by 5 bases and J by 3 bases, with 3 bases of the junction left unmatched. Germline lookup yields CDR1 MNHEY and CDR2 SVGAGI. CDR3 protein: CASSGDRGYEQYF. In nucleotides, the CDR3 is TGTGCCAGCAGTGGAGACAGGGGCTACGAGCAGTACTTC.

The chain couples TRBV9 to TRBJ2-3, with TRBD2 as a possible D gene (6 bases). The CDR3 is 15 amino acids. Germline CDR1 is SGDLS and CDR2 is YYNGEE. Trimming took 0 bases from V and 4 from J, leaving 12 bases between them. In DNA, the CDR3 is TGTGCCAGCAGCGTAGGGGGGTCGGGAGCAGATACGCAGTATTTT. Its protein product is CASSVGGSGADTQYF.

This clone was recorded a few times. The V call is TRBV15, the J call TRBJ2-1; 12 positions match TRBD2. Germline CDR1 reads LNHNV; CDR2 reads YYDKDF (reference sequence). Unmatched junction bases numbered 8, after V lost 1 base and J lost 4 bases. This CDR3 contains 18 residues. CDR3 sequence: CATSRAGWTSGIYNEQFF. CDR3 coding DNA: TGTGCCACCAGCAGAGCCGGATGGACTAGCGGGATATACAATGAGCAGTTCTTC.

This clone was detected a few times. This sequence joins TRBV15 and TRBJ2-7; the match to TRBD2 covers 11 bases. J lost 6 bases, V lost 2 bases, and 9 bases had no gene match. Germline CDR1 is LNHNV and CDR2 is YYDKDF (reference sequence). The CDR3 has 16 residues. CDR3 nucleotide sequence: TGTGCCACCAGCAGAAGAATTAGCGGGAGGGCACCCGAGCAGTACTTC. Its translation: CATSRRISGRAPEQYF.

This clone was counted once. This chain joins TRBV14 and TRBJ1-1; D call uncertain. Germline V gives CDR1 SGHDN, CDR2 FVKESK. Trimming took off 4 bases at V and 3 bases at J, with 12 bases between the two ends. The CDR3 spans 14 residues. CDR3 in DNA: TGTGCCAGCAGCCGGATGGCTCGGGACACTGAAGCTTTCTTT. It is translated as CASSRMARDTEAFF.

For the CDR3, the DNA is TGTGCCAGCAGTGAAGATCAGGCGCAGTTTAGGGAGCTGTTTTTT. It yields the protein CASSEDQAQFRELFF. The V and J genes are TRBV6-1 and TRBJ2-2, with no clear D. The germline gives CDR1 MNHNS, CDR2 SASEGT. The V end lost 1 base, the J end lost 9 bases, and 15 bases lay between the germline ends. This CDR3 has 15 amino acids.

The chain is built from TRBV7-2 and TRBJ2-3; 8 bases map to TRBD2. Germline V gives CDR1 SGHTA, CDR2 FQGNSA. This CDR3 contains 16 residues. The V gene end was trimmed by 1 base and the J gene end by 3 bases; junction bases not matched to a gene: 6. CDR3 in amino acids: CASSLGTSIGTDTQYF. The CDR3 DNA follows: TGTGCCAGCAGCTTAGGGACTAGCATTGGGACAGATACGCAGTATTTT.

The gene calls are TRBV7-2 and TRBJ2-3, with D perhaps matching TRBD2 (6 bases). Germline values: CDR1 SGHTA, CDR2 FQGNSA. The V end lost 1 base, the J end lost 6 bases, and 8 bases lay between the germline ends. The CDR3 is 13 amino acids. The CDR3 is CASSLDRGDTQYF. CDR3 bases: TGTGCCAGCAGCTTAGATCGGGGGGATACGCAGTATTTT.

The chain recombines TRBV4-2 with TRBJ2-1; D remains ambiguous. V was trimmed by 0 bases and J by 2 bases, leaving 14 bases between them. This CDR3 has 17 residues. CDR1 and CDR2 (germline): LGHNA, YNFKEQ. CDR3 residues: CASSQDRGGGTYNEQFF. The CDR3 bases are TGTGCCAGCAGCCAAGATCGAGGTGGCGGAACCTACAATGAGCAGTTCTTC.

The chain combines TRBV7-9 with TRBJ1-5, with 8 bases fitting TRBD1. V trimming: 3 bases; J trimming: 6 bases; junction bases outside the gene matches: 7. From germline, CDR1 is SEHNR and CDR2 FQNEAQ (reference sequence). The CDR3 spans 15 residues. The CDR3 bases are TGTGCCAGCAGCTTTACGGACAGGGACGGTCAGCCCCAGCATTTT. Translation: CASSFTDRDGQPQHF.

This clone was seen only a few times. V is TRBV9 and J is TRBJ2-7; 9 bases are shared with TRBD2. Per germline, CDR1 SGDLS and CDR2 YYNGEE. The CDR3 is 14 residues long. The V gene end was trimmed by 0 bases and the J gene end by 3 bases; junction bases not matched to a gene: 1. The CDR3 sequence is CASSVGREGYEQYF. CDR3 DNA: TGTGCCAGCAGCGTAGGGCGGGAGGGCTACGAGCAGTACTTC.